This TCR beta chain was observed in a study of T cell responses to AZD1222 COVID-19 vaccine. Study-wide points: Donors skewed white British and female; clonal diversity was possibly underestimated. When two AZD1222 doses had been given, Spike-specific TCR breadth and depth rose. CD4 TCRs associated with vaccination spanned spike, dominating at 160-218 and 743-854. Among spike-specific TCRs, nearly half reportedly target unmutated variant regions.

A single count supports this clone. Antigen specificity is unknown. Libraries were prepared by immunoSEQ multiplex PCR; TCRdb keeps only in-frame clonotypes and omits some of them. The data hold approximately 100,000 clones, with about 90% observed a single time. The sample consisted of peripheral blood, taken on day 0 of AZD1222 vaccination. This receptor was taken from an adult in good health.

The CDR3, as DNA: TGTGCCAGCAGACAGGGTCCCTACGAGCAGTACTTC. Its translation is CASRQGPYEQYF. V is TRBV5-6 and J is TRBJ2-7; TRBD1 might be the D (6 bases). Trimming took 5 bases from V and 2 from J, leaving 8 bases between them. The CDR3 sequence is 12 residues long. Germline CDR1 SGHDT, CDR2 YYEEEE.